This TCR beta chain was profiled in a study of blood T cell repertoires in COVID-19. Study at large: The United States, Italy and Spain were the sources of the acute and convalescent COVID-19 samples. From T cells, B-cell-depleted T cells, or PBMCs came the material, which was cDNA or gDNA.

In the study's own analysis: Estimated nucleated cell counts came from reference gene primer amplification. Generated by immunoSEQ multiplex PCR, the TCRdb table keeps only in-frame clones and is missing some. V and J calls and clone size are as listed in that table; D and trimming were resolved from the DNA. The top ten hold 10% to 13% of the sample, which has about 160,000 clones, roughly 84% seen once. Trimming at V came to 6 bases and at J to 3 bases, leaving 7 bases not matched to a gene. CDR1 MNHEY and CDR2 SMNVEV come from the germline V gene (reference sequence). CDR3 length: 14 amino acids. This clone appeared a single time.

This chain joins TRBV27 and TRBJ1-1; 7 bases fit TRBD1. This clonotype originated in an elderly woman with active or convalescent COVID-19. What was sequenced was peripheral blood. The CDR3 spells CASRLQGRDTEAFF. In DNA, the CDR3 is TGTGCCAGCAGGTTACAGGGGAGGGACACTGAAGCTTTCTTT.